These T cell receptor beta chains were read from a single sample in a study of neurological immune-mediated disorders. TCRdb ran MiXCR on the 5' RACE reads and lists one entry per CDR3 protein. The sample includes 55,000 to 70,000 distinct CDR3 sequences, around 10% of them seen just once. Sequencing was done on a sample of PBMCs. These receptors all come from a male donor with HTLV-1-associated myelopathy (HAM/TSP). The conserved cysteine and the conserved F or W are not part of the CDR3 here. The D gene is left open where the match is weak. Rows may omit the clone size; those that give it use once, few, many or a size class.

clone_size	v_call	d_call	j_call	cdr3_aa
many	TRBV20-1	.	TRBJ1-1	SASFWQPNTEAF
few	TRBV7-7	.	TRBJ2-2	ASSLEDISSANTGELF
many	TRBV10-3	TRBD1	TRBJ1-6	AISEQGAIYNSPLH
many	TRBV24-1	.	TRBJ1-2	AAAPASAHYGYT
many	TRBV5-1	TRBD2	TRBJ2-3	ASSLGLAYTDTQY
many	TRBV7-2	.	TRBJ2-5	ASSSGTPTWTQY
few	TRBV7-9	.	TRBJ2-2	ASSPPRGTGELF
many	TRBV20-1	.	TRBJ1-4	SARGGYPNEKLF
.	TRBV11-2	.	TRBJ2-5	ASSPTGDQY
many	TRBV5-1	.	TRBJ2-5	ASSLARGVETQY
.	TRBV29-1	TRBD1	TRBJ2-5	SAGDRTSGTQY
.	TRBV5-1	.	TRBJ2-3	ASTVLGDTDTLY
many	TRBV29-1	TRBD1	TRBJ2-1	SGAGGDRGPNEQF
many	TRBV5-6	.	TRBJ1-1	ASSLDLRGNTEAF
many	TRBV5-1	.	TRBJ2-5	ASSGNIRQETQY
many	TRBV6-2/TRBV6-3	TRBD1	TRBJ2-7	ASRTPGQAYEQY
many	TRBV7-6	TRBD1	TRBJ2-7	ASSPETGPYEQY
.	TRBV7-2	TRBD1	TRBJ1-2	ASSLTGTGGDIYGYT
few	TRBV7-8	.	TRBJ2-1	ASSSETAGEQF
many	TRBV12-3/TRBV12-4	TRBD1	TRBJ2-1	ASSLDRGFYNEQF
many	TRBV28	.	TRBJ2-2	ASSFGNTGELF
many	TRBV20-1	TRBD2	TRBJ2-2	SARGLAVGELF
many	TRBV15	.	TRBJ2-2	ATSSPNTGELF
many	TRBV6-1	.	TRBJ2-6	ASSAGPGANVLT
many	TRBV20-1	.	TRBJ2-1	SARYNEQF
once	TRBV20-1	TRBD1	TRBJ2-1	SGDRGNEQF
many	TRBV5-1	.	TRBJ2-7	ASSPDGTSRYEQY